This T cell receptor (beta chain) derives from a study of shared clonotypes between healthy human individuals. Every donor was a Caucasian adult from Nashville, Tennessee. Assay execution took place at the deep level. For each subset, genomic DNA was distributed in equal portions over several immunoSEQ plates. Measured with immunoSEQ multiplex PCR; TCRdb has only the in-frame clones, and not every one. The table lists about 490,000 clones, more than 75% of them singletons, with approximately 12% in the top ten. V gave up 1 base and J gave up 8 bases, with 20 bases separating them. The length of the CDR3 is 17 residues. Germline V lookup: CDR1 LGHNA, CDR2 YSLEER.

This sequence was found in a woman aged 40 to 50 in good health. Some clones in this sample may be carry-over from other donors' samples. The sequencing input was PBMCs. V usage is TRBV4-3 and J usage is TRBJ1-4, with D perhaps TRBD1 (5 bases). CDR3 loop: CASSQVFDRLLIEKLFF. The CDR3 nucleotides are TGCGCCAGCAGCCAAGTCTTCGACAGACTCTTAATCGAAAAACTGTTTTTT.